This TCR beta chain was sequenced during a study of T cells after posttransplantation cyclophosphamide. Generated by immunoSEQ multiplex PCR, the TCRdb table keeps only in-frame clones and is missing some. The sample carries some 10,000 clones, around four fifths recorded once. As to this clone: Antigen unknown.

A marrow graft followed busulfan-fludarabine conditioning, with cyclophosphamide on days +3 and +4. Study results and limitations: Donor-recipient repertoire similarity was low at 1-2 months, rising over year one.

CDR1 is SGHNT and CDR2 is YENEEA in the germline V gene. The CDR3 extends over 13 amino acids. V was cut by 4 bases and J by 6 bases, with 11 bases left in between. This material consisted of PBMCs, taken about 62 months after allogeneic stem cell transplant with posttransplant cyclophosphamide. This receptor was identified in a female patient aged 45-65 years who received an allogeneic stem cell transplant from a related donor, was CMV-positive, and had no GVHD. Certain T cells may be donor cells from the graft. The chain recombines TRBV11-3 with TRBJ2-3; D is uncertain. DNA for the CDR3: TGTGCCAGCAGCTCATTCAACGCGGATACGCAGTATTTT. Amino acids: CASSSFNADTQYF.